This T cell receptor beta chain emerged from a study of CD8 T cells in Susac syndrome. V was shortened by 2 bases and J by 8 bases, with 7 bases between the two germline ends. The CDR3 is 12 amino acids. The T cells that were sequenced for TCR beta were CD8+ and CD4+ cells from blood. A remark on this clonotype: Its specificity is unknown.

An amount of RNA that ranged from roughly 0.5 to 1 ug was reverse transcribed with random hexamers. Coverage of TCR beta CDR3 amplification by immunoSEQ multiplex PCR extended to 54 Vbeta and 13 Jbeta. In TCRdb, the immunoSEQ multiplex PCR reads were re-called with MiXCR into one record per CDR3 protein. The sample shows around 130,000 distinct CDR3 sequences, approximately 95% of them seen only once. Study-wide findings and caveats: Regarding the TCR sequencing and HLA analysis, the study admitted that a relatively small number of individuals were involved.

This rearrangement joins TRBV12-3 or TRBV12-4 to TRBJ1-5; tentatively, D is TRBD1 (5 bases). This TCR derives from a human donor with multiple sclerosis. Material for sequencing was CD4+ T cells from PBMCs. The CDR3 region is CASSLKGKPQHF. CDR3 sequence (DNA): TGTGCCAGCAGTTTAAAGGGGAAGCCCCAGCATTTT.